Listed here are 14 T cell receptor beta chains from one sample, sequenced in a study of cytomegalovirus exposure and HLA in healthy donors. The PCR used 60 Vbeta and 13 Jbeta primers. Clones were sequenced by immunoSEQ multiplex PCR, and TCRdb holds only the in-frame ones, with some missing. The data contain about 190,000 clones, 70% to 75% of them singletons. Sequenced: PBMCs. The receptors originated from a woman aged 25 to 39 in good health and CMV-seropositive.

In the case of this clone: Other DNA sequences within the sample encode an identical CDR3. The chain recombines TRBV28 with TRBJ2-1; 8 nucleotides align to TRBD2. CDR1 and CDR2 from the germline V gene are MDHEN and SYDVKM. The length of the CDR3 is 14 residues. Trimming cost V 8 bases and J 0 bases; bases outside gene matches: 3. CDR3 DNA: TGTGCCAGCTCGAGCGGGAGCTCCTACAATGAGCAGTTCTTC. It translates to CASSSGSSYNEQFF.

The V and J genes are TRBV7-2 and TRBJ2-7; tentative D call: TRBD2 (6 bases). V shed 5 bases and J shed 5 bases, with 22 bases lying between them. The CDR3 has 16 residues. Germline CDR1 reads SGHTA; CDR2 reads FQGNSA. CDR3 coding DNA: TGTGCCAGCAGCCCCCAAGCAGGGACTTCTTCAAACGAGCAGTACTTC. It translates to CASSPQAGTSSNEQYF.

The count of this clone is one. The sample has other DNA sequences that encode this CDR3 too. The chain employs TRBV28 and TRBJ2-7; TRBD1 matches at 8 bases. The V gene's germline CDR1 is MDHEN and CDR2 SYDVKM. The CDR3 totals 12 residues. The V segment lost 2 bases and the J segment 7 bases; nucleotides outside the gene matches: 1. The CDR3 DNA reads TGTGCCAGCAGTTTAAGGACAGGGGAGCAGTACTTC. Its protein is CASSLRTGEQYF.

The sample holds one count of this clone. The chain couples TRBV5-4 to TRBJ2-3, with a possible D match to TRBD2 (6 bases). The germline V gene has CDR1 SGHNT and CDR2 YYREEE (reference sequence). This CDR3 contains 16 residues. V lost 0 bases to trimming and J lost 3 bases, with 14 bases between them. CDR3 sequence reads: CASSLGPGVRTDTQYF. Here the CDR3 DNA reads TGTGCCAGCAGCTTGGGACCGGGAGTAAGGACAGATACGCAGTATTTT.

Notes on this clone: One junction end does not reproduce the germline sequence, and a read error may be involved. CDR3 nucleotides: TGCAGTGCTGGAGAAACATGTGAAGCTTTCTTT. Amino acids: CSAGETCEAFF. The V gene is TRBV20-1, the J gene TRBJ1-1; D ambiguous. The CDR3 extends over 11 amino acids. Germline V gene lookup returns CDR1 DFQATT and CDR2 SNEGSKA (reference sequence).

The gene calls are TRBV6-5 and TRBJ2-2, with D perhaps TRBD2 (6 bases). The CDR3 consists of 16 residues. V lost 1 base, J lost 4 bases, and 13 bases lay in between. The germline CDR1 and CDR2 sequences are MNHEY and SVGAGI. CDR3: CASSYWGDGSTGELFF. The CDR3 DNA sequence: TGTGCCAGCAGTTACTGGGGGGATGGAAGCACCGGGGAGCTGTTTTTT.

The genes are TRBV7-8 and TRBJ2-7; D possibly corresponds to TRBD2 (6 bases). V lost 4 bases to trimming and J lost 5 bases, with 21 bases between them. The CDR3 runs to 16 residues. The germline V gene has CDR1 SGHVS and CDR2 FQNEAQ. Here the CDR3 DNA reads TGTGCCAGCAGCTCAAACATGGGGCTAGCGTTAGACGAGCAGTACTTC. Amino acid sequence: CASSSNMGLALDEQYF. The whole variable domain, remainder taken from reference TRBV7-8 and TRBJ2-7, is GAGVSQSPRYKVAKRGQDVALRCDPISGHVSLFWYQQALGQGPEFLTYFQNEAQLDKSGLPSDRFFAERPEGSVSTLKIQRTQQEDSAVYLCASSSNMGLALDEQYFGPGTRLTVT.

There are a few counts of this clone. CDR3 amino acids: CASSARVSGNNEQFF. CDR3 nucleotide sequence: TGTGCCAGCAGCGCCCGGGTTAGCGGAAACAATGAGCAGTTCTTC. This chain uses TRBV9 with TRBJ2-1; D is possibly TRBD2 (6 bases). Trimming took 3 bases from V and 5 from J, leaving 15 bases between them. The CDR3 is 15 amino acids. Germline values: CDR1 SGDLS, CDR2 YYNGEE.

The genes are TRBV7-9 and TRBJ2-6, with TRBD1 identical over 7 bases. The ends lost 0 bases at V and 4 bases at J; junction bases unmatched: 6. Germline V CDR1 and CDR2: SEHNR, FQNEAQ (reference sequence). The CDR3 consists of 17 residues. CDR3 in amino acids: CASSLAQGVRGANVLTF. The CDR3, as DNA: TGTGCCAGCAGCTTAGCCCAGGGGGTGAGGGGGGCCAACGTCCTGACTTTC.

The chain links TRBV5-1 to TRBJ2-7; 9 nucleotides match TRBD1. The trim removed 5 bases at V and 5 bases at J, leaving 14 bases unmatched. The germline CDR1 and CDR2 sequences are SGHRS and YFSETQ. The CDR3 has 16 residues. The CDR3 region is CASSSLPGTGRNEQYF. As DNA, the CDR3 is TGCGCCAGCAGTTCACTTCCCGGGACAGGGCGTAACGAGCAGTACTTC. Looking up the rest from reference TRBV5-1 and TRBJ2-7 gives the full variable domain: KAGVTQTPRYLIKTRGQQVTLSCSPISGHRSVSWYQQTPGQGLQFLFEYFSETQRNKGNFPGRFSGRQFSNSRSEMNVSTLELGDSALYLCASSSLPGTGRNEQYFGPGTRLTVT.

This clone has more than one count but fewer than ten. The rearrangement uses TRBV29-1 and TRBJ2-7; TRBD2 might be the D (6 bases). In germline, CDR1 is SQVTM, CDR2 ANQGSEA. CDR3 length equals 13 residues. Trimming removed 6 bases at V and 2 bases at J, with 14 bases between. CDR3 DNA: TGCAGCGTGGCCCCGGAGGGGACCTACGAGCAGTACTTC. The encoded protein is CSVAPEGTYEQYF.

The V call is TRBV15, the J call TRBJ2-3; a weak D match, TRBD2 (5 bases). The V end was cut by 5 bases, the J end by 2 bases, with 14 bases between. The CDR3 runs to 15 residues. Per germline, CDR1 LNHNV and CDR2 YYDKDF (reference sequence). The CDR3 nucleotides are TGTGCCACCAGCCGAGCCACGGGGAACACAGATACGCAGTATTTT. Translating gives CATSRATGNTDTQYF.

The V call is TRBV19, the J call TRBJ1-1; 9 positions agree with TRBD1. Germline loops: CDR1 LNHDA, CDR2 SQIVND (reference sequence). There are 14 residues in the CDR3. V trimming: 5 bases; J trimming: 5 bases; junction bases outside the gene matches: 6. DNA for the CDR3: TGTGCCAGTAGTGCACAGGGGGCAAGGACTGAAGCTTTCTTT. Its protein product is CASSAQGARTEAFF.

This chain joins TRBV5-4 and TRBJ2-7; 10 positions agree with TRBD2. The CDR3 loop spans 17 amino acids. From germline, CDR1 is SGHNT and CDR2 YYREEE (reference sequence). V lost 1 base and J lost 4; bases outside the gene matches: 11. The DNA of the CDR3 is TGTGCCAGCAGCTTGATGGGGGGACTAGCGAAGGCTTACGAGCAGTACTTC. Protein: CASSLMGGLAKAYEQYF.